This passage covers 25 T cell receptor beta chains from one sample sequenced in a study of read filtering for tumor transcriptome and immune sequencing (dated by TCRdb to about 2020). For sequencing, an Illumina HiSeq 4000 was employed. Starting from around 420 ng RNA, TCR libraries were constructed with the Immunoverse kit using molecular barcoded adaptors that cover the alpha/delta and beta/gamma chains. The public reads were quality trimmed at Q25 with fastp and then assembled into clones with MiXCR by TCRdb, keeping productive beta chains. Merged by CDR3 protein, the rows form single entries marked with the most common genes and DNA. This sample lists 45,000 to 50,000 distinct CDR3 sequences; approximately 12% were detected once. The ten largest clones capture about 15% of the sample. Input material: a population of CD138-negative cells sorted from bone marrow. Interpreted using the paper, the cell subset or site label stands for: bone marrow mononuclear cells depleted of CD138+ plasma/myeloma cells by negative magnetic selection. Receptor source: a donor aged 40 or over with multiple myeloma.

This clonotype was observed at least ten times. The CDR3 DNA reads TGTGCCAGCAGCGGGGACAGGGTGTACGAGCAGTACTTC. It is translated as CASSGDRVYEQYF. J is TRBJ2-7 and V is TRBV7-9, with 9 nucleotides matching TRBD1. This CDR3 region has 13 residues. Germline V gene sequence: CDR1 SEHNR, CDR2 FQNEAQ (reference sequence). J was trimmed by 4 bases and V by 5 bases; bases with no gene match: 3.

Ten or more counts support this clonotype. This sequence joins TRBV7-9 and TRBJ2-7; D unresolved. The CDR3 runs 15 residues. V was clipped by 4 bases and J by 1 base, with 14 bases between them. Germline V gives CDR1 SEHNR, CDR2 FQNEAQ (reference sequence). The CDR3 protein is CASSSPIDKSYEQYF. Here the CDR3 DNA reads TGTGCCAGCAGCTCTCCCATAGACAAATCCTACGAGCAGTACTTC.

This clonotype appeared a few times. Possible read error: a much larger clone is one base away. The V gene is TRBV12-3 or TRBV12-4, the J gene TRBJ2-1, with D tentatively TRBD2 (6 bases). The CDR3 is 14 amino acids. CDR3 bases: TGTGCCAGTAGCGGATTAAGCTCCTACAATGGGCAGTTCTTC. It yields the protein CASSGLSSYNGQFF.

This clonotype was seen at least ten times. The chain employs TRBV7-2 and TRBJ2-3, with TRBD1 matching 9 bases. Germline CDR1 and CDR2: SGHTA and FQGNSA. V gave up 4 bases and J gave up 2 bases; unmatched junction bases: 13. The CDR3 consists of 18 residues. For the CDR3, the DNA is TGTGCCAGCAGCTCCTTGGTTACAGGGGGCCGATACACAGATACGCAGTATTTT. Its translation: CASSSLVTGGRYTDTQYF.

This chain uses TRBV6-1 with TRBJ2-5, with 10 positions matching TRBD1. Germline V gene sequence: CDR1 MNHNS, CDR2 SASEGT. The J segment lost 4 bases and the V segment lost 10 bases, leaving 6 bases of the junction unmatched. The CDR3 loop spans 13 amino acids. This chain's CDR3 is CAMRQGAGETQYF. The CDR3 coding sequence is TGTGCCATGAGACAGGGGGCAGGAGAGACCCAGTACTTC.

This clonotype has ten or more counts. This rearrangement joins TRBV5-1 to TRBJ2-1; D could derive from TRBD1 or TRBD2 (6 bases each). Trimming shortened V by 0 bases and J by 7 bases, and 11 bases separated the two germline ends. The V gene's germline CDR1 is SGHRS and CDR2 YFSETQ. The CDR3 is 14 residues long. The CDR3 is CASSLEGGTNEQFF. CDR3 sequence (DNA): TGCGCCAGCAGCTTGGAAGGCGGGACAAATGAGCAGTTCTTC.

This clonotype was recorded many times. The V call is TRBV7-2, the J call TRBJ1-5; D gene ambiguous. The CDR3 consists of 15 residues. Trimming removed 0 bases at V and 0 bases at J, with 6 bases between. From germline, CDR1 is SGHTA and CDR2 FQGNSA. The CDR3 DNA reads as TGTGCCAGCAGCTTAGCGGGGTATAGCAATCAGCCCCAGCATTTT. It yields the protein CASSLAGYSNQPQHF.

This clonotype appeared many times. In nucleotides, the CDR3 is TGTGCCAGCAGCCAAGATAGGGGCGGAATGAACACTGAAGCTTTCTTT. This encodes CASSQDRGGMNTEAFF. V gene TRBV4-2 combines with J gene TRBJ1-1; D possibly corresponds to TRBD1 (5 bases). CDR1 and CDR2 from the germline V gene are LGHNA and YNFKEQ. This CDR3 has 16 residues. Trimming shortened V by 0 bases and J by 0 bases, and 11 bases separated the two germline ends.

This clonotype was picked up many times. The V and J genes are TRBV7-9 and TRBJ2-7, with TRBD1 matching over 10 bases. The CDR3 sequence is 16 residues long. J lost 4 bases, V lost 4 bases, and 10 bases had no gene match. CDR1 is SEHNR and CDR2 is FQNEAQ in the germline V gene (reference sequence). CDR3 in DNA: TGTGCCAGCAGCTCCTCCTGGGACAGGGGAAGGTACGAGCAGTACTTC. Its translation is CASSSSWDRGRYEQYF.

This chain joins TRBV29-1 and TRBJ1-2; possibly TRBD1 for D (5 bases). Trimming stripped 3 bases from V and 6 bases from J, with 8 bases between. Germline V gene sequence: CDR1 SQVTM, CDR2 ANQGSEA. This CDR3 spans 11 amino acids. This CDR3 is CSVEWGDGYTF. CDR3 bases: TGCAGCGTTGAGTGGGGCGATGGCTACACCTTC.

The sample holds many counts of this clonotype. V is TRBV3-1 and J is TRBJ1-5; D is unresolved. The germline V gene has CDR1 LGHDT and CDR2 YNNKEL (reference sequence). V gave up 6 bases and J gave up 0 bases, with 9 bases separating them. There are 14 residues in the CDR3. The chain's CDR3 is CASSLSHSNQPQHF. The CDR3 DNA sequence: TGTGCCAGCAGTCTTAGTCATAGCAATCAGCCCCAGCATTTT.

This clonotype was seen only a few times. This may stem from a read error, because a much larger clone lies one nucleotide away. This chain uses TRBV11-2 with TRBJ2-3; 7 bases align to TRBD1. Trimming cost V 5 bases and J 11 bases; bases outside gene matches: 13. Looked up from germline, CDR1 is SGHAT and CDR2 is FQNNGV. This CDR3 has 14 amino acids. The CDR3 nucleotides read TGTGCCAGCAGCCGGAGAACAGGGGATTGGATGCAGTATTTT. Translation gives CASSRRTGDWMQYF.

This clonotype was seen ten or more times. The V and J genes are TRBV29-1 and TRBJ2-7; D perhaps matches TRBD1 (6 bases). The CDR3 runs to 14 residues. Germline V gene data show CDR1 as SQVTM and CDR2 as ANQGSEA. V was clipped by 4 bases and J by 2 bases, with 15 bases between them. In nucleotides, the CDR3 is TGCAGCGTTGGGGCCGGGACAAAAACCTACGAGCAGTACTTC. Translation: CSVGAGTKTYEQYF.

In its sample, this clonotype was seen many times. The J gene is TRBJ2-7, the V gene TRBV20-1, with D perhaps given as TRBD1 or TRBD2 (6 bases each). The germline gives CDR1 DFQATT, CDR2 SNEGSKA (reference sequence). V dropped 6 bases and J dropped 4 bases, with 25 bases sitting between them. This CDR3 has 16 residues. The CDR3 sequence: CSAPRGAGQLGYEQYF. CDR3 coding DNA: TGCAGTGCCCCAAGGGGGGCAGGGCAGCTGGGGTACGAGCAGTACTTC.

This clonotype was observed many times. CDR3 region: CSGGGQGITDTQYF. In DNA form, the CDR3 reads TGCAGCGGGGGGGGGCAGGGCATCACAGATACGCAGTATTTT. The chain is built from TRBV29-1 and TRBJ2-3, with D perhaps TRBD2 (7 bases). V dropped 7 bases and J dropped 2 bases, with 16 bases sitting between them. This CDR3 contains 14 residues. Germline V lookup: CDR1 SQVTM, CDR2 ANQGSEA.

As to this clonotype: Only one base separates this from a far larger clonotype, so it likely reflects a read error. J is TRBJ2-1 and V is TRBV7-9; tentative D call: TRBD2 (5 bases). Germline values: CDR1 SEHNR, CDR2 FQNEAQ (reference sequence). This CDR3 is 13 amino acids long. CDR3 protein: CACSGSSYNEQFF. CDR3 DNA sequence: TGTGCCTGCAGTGGGAGCTCCTACAATGAGCAGTTCTTC. The full variable domain, with the rest looked up from reference TRBV7-9 and TRBJ2-1, is DTGVSQNPRHKITKRGQNVTFRCDPISEHNRLYWYRQTLGQGPEFLTYFQNEAQLEKSRLLSDRFSAERPKGSFSTLEIQRTEQGDSAMYLCACSGSSYNEQFFGPGTRLTVL.

This clonotype was counted ten times or more. The chain joins TRBV4-1 to TRBJ2-1, with TRBD1 identical over 12 bases. J was trimmed by 6 bases and V by 0 bases; bases with no gene match: 12. The CDR3 is 19 residues long. Germline V lookup: CDR1 MGHRA, CDR2 YSYEKL. CDR3 loop: CASSQDIVLGTGGCNEQFF. The CDR3 coding sequence is TGCGCCAGCAGCCAAGATATAGTCCTGGGGACAGGGGGCTGCAATGAGCAGTTCTTC.

The CDR3 nucleotides read TGTGCCACCAGTGATAATAGCGGGTCCGGCGGGGAGCTGTTTTTT. It codes for CATSDNSGSGGELFF. The chain combines TRBV24-1 with TRBJ2-2; TRBD2 aligns across 7 bases. The CDR3 is made up of 15 amino acids. The V gene end was trimmed by 3 bases and the J gene end by 7 bases; junction bases not matched to a gene: 7. CDR1 is KGHDR and CDR2 is SFDVKD in the germline V gene.

As to this clonotype: Mismatch with germline at one junction end may stem from a read error. This chain uses TRBV5-4 with TRBJ2-1; unclear D gene. CDR1 SGHNT and CDR2 YYREEE come from the germline V gene (reference sequence). The CDR3 is 12 residues long. The CDR3 nucleotides are TGTGCCAGCAGCTTGGGGTACAATGAGCAGCTCTTC. This translates into CASSLGYNEQLF. Full variable domain (outside the CDR3, taken from reference TRBV5-4 and TRBJ2-1): ETGVTQSPTHLIKTRGQQVTLRCSSQSGHNTVSWYQQALGQGPQFIFQYYREEENGRGNFPPRFSGLQFPNYSSELNVNALELDDSALYLCASSLGYNEQLFGPGTRLTVL.

This clonotype came up many times. J is TRBJ2-1 and V is TRBV29-1; D may be TRBD2 (6 bases). Germline V gives CDR1 SQVTM, CDR2 ANQGSEA. The CDR3 is 13 amino acids. CDR3 bases: TGCATCGCCGGGGACTCGGGTTACAATGAGCAGTTCTTC. Its translation is CIAGDSGYNEQFF.

This clonotype was observed a handful of times. The rearrangement uses TRBV7-2 and TRBJ2-7; D may be TRBD2 (5 bases). This CDR3 is 13 amino acids long. Trimming removed 5 bases at V and 0 bases at J, with 8 bases between. Germline CDR1 reads SGHTA; CDR2 reads FQGNSA. CDR3 amino acids: CASSHTSSYEQYF. DNA of the CDR3: TGTGCCAGCAGCCATACTAGCTCCTACGAGCAGTACTTC. Together with reference TRBV7-2 and TRBJ2-7, the CDR3 gives the full variable domain: GAGVSQSPSNKVTEKGKDVELRCDPISGHTALYWYRQSLGQGLEFLIYFQGNSAPDKSGLPSDRFSAERTGGSVSTLTIQRTQQEDSAVYLCASSHTSSYEQYFGPGTRLTVT.

The V gene is TRBV7-2, the J gene TRBJ1-3; TRBD1 matches 9 bases. V was pared by 8 bases and J by 2 bases, with 7 bases of the junction left unmatched. Per the germline V gene, CDR1 is SGHTA and CDR2 is FQGNSA. This CDR3 comprises 15 residues. The CDR3 is CASCWGQGAGNTIYF. The CDR3 nucleotides are TGTGCCAGCTGCTGGGGACAGGGTGCTGGAAACACCATATATTTT.

This clonotype was picked up many times. This chain uses TRBV4-1 with TRBJ2-3; 8 nucleotides align to TRBD2. This CDR3 is 16 amino acids long. The germline V gene encodes CDR1 MGHRA and CDR2 YSYEKL. The ends lost 3 bases at V and 3 bases at J; junction bases unmatched: 8. This chain's CDR3 is CASSQAGTRGTDTQYF. In DNA form, the CDR3 reads TGCGCCAGCAGCCAGGCCGGGACTAGGGGTACAGATACGCAGTATTTT.

This clonotype came up many times. CDR3 DNA sequence: TGTGCCAGCAGTTTAATGACTAGCGGGAGGAGCTATGAGCAGTTCTTC. This translates into CASSLMTSGRSYEQFF. The chain uses TRBV12-3 or TRBV12-4 and TRBJ2-1, with 13 nucleotides matching TRBD2. The J segment lost 8 bases and the V segment lost 2 bases, leaving 6 bases of the junction unmatched. The CDR3 sequence is 16 residues long.

This clonotype was seen many times. The V call is TRBV30, the J call TRBJ2-5; TRBD2 matches 10 bases. The CDR3 runs to 14 residues. The V gene end was trimmed by 5 bases and the J gene end by 4 bases; junction bases not matched to a gene: 7. Germline V gene sequence: CDR1 GTSNPN, CDR2 SVGIG (reference sequence). The CDR3 sequence: CAWRPGLAIETQYF. The CDR3 bases are TGTGCCTGGCGCCCGGGACTAGCGATAGAGACCCAGTACTTC.